This passage covers 9 T cell receptor beta chains from one sample sequenced in a study of T cell responses to AZD1222 COVID-19 vaccine. Measured with immunoSEQ multiplex PCR; TCRdb has only the in-frame clones, and not every one. This table has some 130,000 clones, 93% appearing once. The sample consisted of peripheral blood, taken on day 0 of AZD1222 vaccination. These receptors came from an adult in good health.

This chain uses TRBV6-5 with TRBJ1-2; D unclear. CDR1 and CDR2 (germline): MNHEY, SVGAGI. Trimming cost V 8 bases and J 2 bases, with 12 bases left between them. The CDR3 is made up of 13 amino acids. CDR3 sequence reads: CASWPTGNYGYTF. The CDR3 DNA follows: TGTGCCAGCTGGCCGACGGGGAACTATGGCTACACCTTC.

The chain uses TRBV2 and TRBJ1-2; TRBD1 might be the D (5 bases). Germline CDR1 is SNHLY and CDR2 is FYNNEI. Trimming removed 2 bases from V and 4 bases from J, with 8 bases in between. CDR3 length equals 13 residues. The CDR3 loop is CASSERGLYGYTF. The CDR3, as DNA: TGTGCCAGCAGTGAAAGGGGTCTCTATGGCTACACCTTC.

V gene TRBV27 combines with J gene TRBJ1-4; D gene uncertain. Trimming took off 3 bases at V and 8 bases at J, with 10 bases between the two ends. Looked up from germline, CDR1 is MNHEY and CDR2 is SMNVEV (reference sequence). This CDR3 is built from 13 residues. The chain's CDR3 is CASSLNVGEKLFF. For the CDR3, the DNA is TGTGCCAGCAGTTTGAACGTGGGGGAAAAACTGTTTTTT.

V gene TRBV6-1 combines with J gene TRBJ1-2; D not certain. The CDR3 runs to 14 residues. Germline V gives CDR1 MNHNS, CDR2 SASEGT. V was cut by 2 bases and J by 5 bases, with 12 bases left in between. CDR3 DNA sequence: TGTGCCAGCAGTGAACCCCGAGGAACTTATGGCTACACCTTC. Translated, it gives CASSEPRGTYGYTF.

The chain's CDR3 is CASSIRRSSGNTIYF. CDR3 DNA sequence: TGTGCCAGTAGTATCAGGAGGAGCTCTGGAAACACCATATATTTT. This chain uses TRBV19 with TRBJ1-3; no clear D gene. Trimming removed 3 bases from V and 0 bases from J, with 9 bases in between. The CDR3 runs 15 residues. The germline CDR1 and CDR2 sequences are LNHDA and SQIVND (reference sequence). Combining the CDR3 with reference TRBV19 and TRBJ1-3 gives the whole variable domain DGGITQSPKYLFRKEGQNVTLSCEQNLNHDAMYWYRQDPGQGLRLIYYSQIVNDFQKGDIAEGYSVSREKKESFPLTVTSAQKNPTAFYLCASSIRRSSGNTIYFGEGSWLTVV.

The V gene is TRBV3-1 (or the pseudogene TRBV3-2), the J gene TRBJ2-7; D is ambiguous. Trimming removed 0 bases from V and 6 bases from J, with 9 bases in between. The CDR3 is 13 residues long. The germline V gene encodes CDR1 LGHDT and CDR2 YNNKEL (reference sequence). In DNA, the CDR3 is TGTGCCAGCAGCCAAGATCTAGGTGCCGAGCAGTACTTC. Translating it yields CASSQDLGAEQYF.

J is TRBJ2-2 and V is TRBV19, with 7 bases fitting TRBD1. Unmatched junction bases numbered 13, after V lost 9 bases and J lost 6 bases. CDR3 length equals 15 residues. CDR1 LNHDA and CDR2 SQIVND come from the germline V gene (reference sequence). The CDR3 loop reads CASNKRQGPAGELFF. CDR3 bases: TGTGCCAGCAACAAAAGACAGGGTCCAGCCGGGGAGCTGTTTTTT.

This chain connects TRBV5-1 to TRBJ1-1; TRBD1 matches 9 bases. The CDR3 runs to 14 residues. Trimming took 4 bases from V and 11 from J; bases not matched to a gene: 12. Germline values: CDR1 SGHRS, CDR2 YFSETQ. Here the CDR3 reads CASSQGTGTGTAFF. CDR3 bases: TGCGCCAGCAGCCAGGGGACCGGGACAGGGACGGCTTTCTTT.

The rearrangement uses TRBV12-3 or TRBV12-4 and TRBJ1-1; D is unresolved. Trimming pared 1 base from V and 10 bases from J, leaving 10 bases between. The CDR3 is 12 residues long. In DNA form, the CDR3 reads TGTGCCAGCAGTTTAGTGGTTTTGGTAGCTTTCTTT. Amino acid sequence: CASSLVVLVAFF.